This T cell receptor beta chain was recorded in a study of graft-versus-host responses after intestinal transplantation (dated by TCRdb to about 2021). Regarding the study in general: The transplants that recipients got were multivisceral, liver-intestinal, or isolated intestinal. Donor T cell macrochimerism was defined as a peak of at least 4% donor T cells among recipient peripheral blood mononuclear cells. Bulk TCR-beta CDR3 sequencing was used to track graft-versus-host and host-versus-graft alloreactive T cell clones in the graft, circulation and bone marrow after intestinal transplantation. Rather than going through the commercial service, samples from a few later patients were sequenced in-house on an Illumina MiSeq and processed with MiXCR. The cohort enrolled about two dozen intestinal transplant recipients including one retransplant, and a few patients lacking pretransplant specimens were excluded. Every recipient was given anti-thymocyte globulin induction, followed by roughly 3 years of maintenance tacrolimus and steroids. To identify alloreactive clones, pre-transplant mixed lymphocyte reaction products were sequenced and then compared with unstimulated pre-transplant donor and recipient T cells.

Taken with the paper, the label for time point translates to: cells obtained before transplantation from donor or recipient. CD3+CD4+ and CD3+CD8+ populations were FACS-sorted from unstimulated pre-transplant donor and recipient cells taken from spleen or lymph nodes. Reading from cysteine to phenylalanine, the CDR3 counts 15 amino acids. The read is trimmed to its CDR3 DNA, 45 bases read in frame from base 1. For CDR1 and CDR2, the germline V gene lists MGHRA and YSYEKL. Trimming at the junction amounts to 0 bases on V and 2 bases on J, and the germline ends lie 10 bases apart. Library construction relied on the immunoSEQ multiplex PCR assay. In most patients, genomic DNA was isolated using the Qiagen DNeasy Blood and Tissue Kit and sent frozen to Adaptive Biotechnologies for TCR sequencing. For most patients, high-throughput TCR-beta CDR3 sequencing of genomic DNA was performed by Adaptive Biotechnologies. The study's own analysis went as follows. TCR sequencing data were retrieved from Adaptive's ImmunoSEQ software for 15 to 20 patients, whereas a few other patients were processed with MiXCR and VDJtools. To correct CD4 versus CD8 sorting errors, sequences present in both subsets at a frequency ratio below 5:1 were removed. Because the origin of CDR3 nucleotide sequences shared between donor and recipient could not be assigned, those sequences were removed. To count as alloreactive, a clone needed at least 2-fold expansion over unstimulated cells and a minimum CFSE-low frequency of 0.002% (template counts) or 0.001% (read counts). Clones were considered mappable if detected in sequenced pre-transplant spleen, lymph node, or MLR CFSE-low populations of the donor or recipient. Cumulative frequency of alloreactive clones was calculated as a percentage of all sequences weighted by copy number. TCRdb stores this immuneACCESS table with in-frame sequences only. Part of the clones is absent; in the studies checked, under half of the shortfall reflects unresolved V genes, and no reason is known for the rest. That table is the source of V, J and clone size, and D and trimming were worked out from the DNA. The sample table lists tens of thousands of clones, about 93% of them with a count of one. Roughly 0.49% of the sample comes from the top ten.

What the authors observed across the whole study: Early after transplant, peak levels of circulating GvH clones were associated with declines in HvG clones. GvH clones were found in recipient bone marrow, and some of the GvH clones appeared earlier in ileal mucosa or blood, which is consistent with an intestinal mucosal origin. Conclusions were limited by the relatively low number and heterogeneity of intestinal transplant patients. High GvH to HvG T cell clonal ratios were observed in the allografts of patients with donor T cell macrochimerism.

About this clone: Its specific antigen is unknown. No base qualities exist here, and no much larger clone lies one base off it.

The sequence derives from a human donor who received an intestinal transplant. This chain joins TRBV4-1 to TRBJ2-5, with the D gene too uncertain to name. The material was unstimulated CD8+ T cells sorted from spleen or lymph node cells, obtained before intestinal transplant. The CDR3: CASSQDNILQETQYF. The DNA sequence follows: TGCGCCAGCAGCCAAGATAATATCTTGCAAGAGACCCAGTACTTC.